Detailed here is one TCR beta chain. The antigen it recognizes is unknown. It has no much larger one-base neighbor in the sample; base qualities were not kept. All of the isolated RNA was reverse transcribed with the High Capacity cDNA Reverse Transcription Kit, so expressed TCRB transcripts were sequenced. Deep immunoSEQ sequencing was performed on naive, central memory and regulatory T cell samples, with an average of roughly 4 million total reads per sample. After sorted cells were lysed in RLT buffer, RNA was extracted with DNase-treated RNeasy Micro or Mini kits, with the choice depending on cell number. To prevent cross-contamination, every cell subset was processed on its own, while patient and healthy donor samples were processed together. The immunoSEQ multiplex PCR was used to amplify TCRB sequences from cDNA, yielding 87-bp fragments that span the CDR3 region. The amplicons were sequenced using the Illumina HiSeq platform. Per the source publication's procedure: Synthetic template baselines were used to correct PCR bias computationally, reads within Hamming distance 2 were collapsed, and singletons that could not be merged were discarded. Reads were aligned to IMGT to assign V, D and J genes, CDR3 length, and insertions or deletions at six rearrangement sites. Within each subset, clonotype counts were normalized to sorted cell number, and only after that were true diversity and Gini coefficients computed with the tcR R package. Repertoire sharing was quantified using the overlap coefficient calculated on TCRB nucleotide sequences. As a proxy for the pre-selection repertoire, out-of-frame TCRB sequences from naive cells were analyzed. Held by TCRdb, this immuneACCESS table contains in-frame sequences only and omits some clones. Under half of the omission traces to an unresolved V gene where checked; the cause of the rest is unknown. Clonal size and the V and J genes are those of that table, whereas D and trimming came from the DNA. For this sample there are around 300,000 clones; about 11% appear just once. The ten largest clones capture just over 0.015% of the sample.

This specimen belongs to a study of beta chain features in type 1 diabetes (dated by TCRdb to between 2017 and 2018). Regarding the study in general: Patients and healthy donors did not differ in mean age, gender distribution, total cell number or subset yield. A total of about 100 million sorted cells were examined across all samples, and RNA yield correlated strongly with the number of cells per subset. The study compared TCRB repertoires of sorted circulating CD4+ T cell subsets between recently diagnosed type 1 diabetes patients and matched healthy donors. Regulatory and stem cell-like memory subsets were obtained from only 8 patients and roughly 8 healthy donors, while naive and central memory subsets were obtained from all 30 or so donors.

What the study reported, not specific to this receptor: Shorter templates might be favored by PCR, yet because patient and control samples were amplified and corrected together, any such skew would affect both groups equally. Naive, central memory and regulatory TCRB repertoires appeared more similar among patients than among healthy donors. At VDJ recombination sites, type 1 diabetes patients had fewer insertions and more deleted nucleotides, which implies abnormalities in thymic rearrangement. In all four CD4+ subsets, TCRB CDR3 length was moderately but significantly shorter in type 1 diabetes patients. Because cDNA was sequenced instead of genomic DNA, activated cells with high expression could be over-represented, although the groups did not differ in activation or CD3 levels. Because the HLA sub-analyses included only small numbers of individuals, any influence of HLA type on TCRB rearrangement was left unresolved.

From a lookup of the germline V gene, CDR1 and CDR2 are SGHTA and FQGNSA. CDR3 length: 14 amino acids, cysteine to phenylalanine. The entry retains the CDR3 DNA only, 42 bases that are in frame from base 1. V ends up 4 bases short and J 7 bases short, with an unmatched junction base count of 5. From each donor, a single peripheral blood sample of 95 to 150 mL on average was drawn into heparinised tubes. A BD FACSAria II and a panel including CD45RO, CCR7, CD25, CD127, CD95 and CD27 were used to sort naive, central memory, regulatory and stem cell-like memory CD4+ T cells. All sorted populations exceeded 95% purity. PBMCs were isolated immediately by Lymphoprep density gradient centrifugation and stained directly without culture. Samples were stained and sorted in pairs, with one healthy donor and one patient per experiment, so that batch effects were minimized.

This receptor was taken from a woman aged 25 to 39 in good health. The specimen was naive CD4+ T cells from blood. What this sample's cell subset or site label stands for: true naive CD4+ T cells. Recombination connected TRBV7-2 to TRBJ1-5, and 9 bases in between align with TRBD1. In nucleotide form, the sequence is TGTGCCAGCAGCTCCACAGGGGGCAGGCAGCCCCAGCATTTT. The encoded protein is CASSSTGGRQPQHF.